This T cell receptor (beta chain) was retrieved from a study of blood T cell repertoires in COVID-19. Study-wide background: The United States, Italy and Spain provided the acute and convalescent COVID-19 samples. PBMCs, B-cell-depleted T cells, or T cells provided the cDNA or gDNA that made up the material.

Per germline, CDR1 KGHSH and CDR2 LQKENI. The CDR3 contains 14 residues. Authors' processing steps: Amplifying reference gene primers gave estimates of nucleated cell counts. Clones were sequenced by immunoSEQ multiplex PCR, and TCRdb holds only the in-frame ones, with some missing. For V, J and clone size, that table is used; D and trimming come from the DNA. The table includes some 66,000 clones, roughly 90% detected once. Material for sequencing was peripheral blood. The chain recombines TRBV18 with TRBJ2-7, with D perhaps matching TRBD1 (6 bases). The sequence was obtained from a woman in her fifties or sixties with acute or convalescent COVID-19. CDR3 nucleotide sequence: TGTGCCAGCTCACCGGACAGTAGCTCCTACGGGCAGTACGTC. Translation gives CASSPDSSSYGQYV.